The clone carrying this T cell receptor beta chain came up a few times. The time point: pre-sensitization, week 0. Treatment described: therapeutic diphenylcyclopropenone sensitization with weekly scalp DPC. Patients had alopecia, were aged 18 to 70, and were not pregnant. The study extracted total RNA from unfractionated whole blood. This entry comes from a study of human T cells and chemical hapten exposure. The CDR3 runs to 14 residues. Germline assignment: CDR1 DFQATT and CDR2 SNEGSKA (reference sequence). Deletions cut 3 bases from V and 0 bases from J, with 12 bases between. Each CDR3 protein is one row after TCRdb ran MiXCR on the RACE reads. This sample has 240,000 or so distinct CDR3 sequences, with approximately 8.6% found just once.

Sample: whole blood, taken in connection with sensitization to the hapten diphenylcyclopropenone (DPC). This chain connects TRBV20-1 to TRBJ2-7, with a possible D match to TRBD2 (6 bases). The sequence was obtained from a middle-aged woman with alopecia areata. Some clones in this sample may be carry-over from other donors' samples. For the CDR3, the DNA is TGCAGTGCTAGTACGAGGACTATCTCCTACGAGCAGTACTTC. It encodes CSASTRTISYEQYF.